These T cell receptor beta chains were read from a single sample in a study of cytomegalovirus exposure and HLA in healthy donors. Some clones are missing from TCRdb's copy, which holds only in-frame ones; the method was immunoSEQ multiplex PCR. The table has 65,000 or so clones, just over 90% seen once. The sample taken for sequencing was PBMCs. The receptor source for this set is a woman between 18 and 29 years old in good health and CMV-seronegative. Each CDR3 is given with its conserved first and last residue. Fields, in order: CDR3 DNA, CDR3 protein, V gene, J gene, clone size, D gene. The D gene is left open where the match is weak. The listing skips clone size in some rows; elsewhere it reads once, few, many or a size class.

DNA: TGTGCCAGCAGGCGGGGGGGGGACACAGATACGCAGTATTTT
CDR3: CASRRGGDTDTQYF
V: TRBV2
J: TRBJ2-3
size: -
D: TRBD2

DNA: TGTGCCAGCAGCCATGCGGTAAGGGGAACTGAAGCTTTCTTT
CDR3: CASSHAVRGTEAFF
V: TRBV7-2
J: TRBJ1-1
size: -
D: -

DNA: TGTGCCAGCAGTCTAGACGGGACAACCGGGGAGCTGTTTTTT
CDR3: CASSLDGTTGELFF
V: TRBV6-4
J: TRBJ2-2
size: -
D: -

DNA: TGTGCCATCAGTGGGTCCGGGACATCCCAATGGGGGGCCAACGTCCTGACTTTC
CDR3: CAISGSGTSQWGANVLTF
V: TRBV10-3
J: TRBJ2-6
size: -
D: -

DNA: TGTGCCAGCAGTGACCTATCGGGGGGGGGAGGGTCCAGGAGGGCAGGCCTAAGTGAGCAGTTCTTC
CDR3: CASSDLSGGGGSRRAGLSEQFF
V: TRBV6-4
J: TRBJ2-1
size: -
D: TRBD2

DNA: TGTGCCAGCACCCCAGGGACAGCGAACACTGAAGCTTTCTTT
CDR3: CASTPGTANTEAFF
V: TRBV9
J: TRBJ1-1
size: -
D: TRBD1

DNA: TGTGCCAGCAGTGACCGGGACATACTCTACGAGCAGTACTTC
CDR3: CASSDRDILYEQYF
V: TRBV6-1
J: TRBJ2-7
size: -
D: -

DNA: TGTGCCAGCAGTCGTCTCGGTCTGGGCACAGATACGCAGTATTTT
CDR3: CASSRLGLGTDTQYF
V: TRBV27
J: TRBJ2-3
size: few
D: -

DNA: TGTGCCAGCAGCTTAGAATGGTCGGGGGGGAACACTGAAGCTTTCTTT
CDR3: CASSLEWSGGNTEAFF
V: TRBV7-8
J: TRBJ1-1
size: -
D: -

DNA: TGTGCCAGCAGCCAAGATTTAGCGGGGGGGACAGATACGCAGTATTTT
CDR3: CASSQDLAGGTDTQYF
V: TRBV4-2
J: TRBJ2-3
size: few
D: TRBD2

DNA: TGTGCCAGCAGTTTGACAGGTCAAGGGGCCTACGAGCAGTACTTC
CDR3: CASSLTGQGAYEQYF
V: TRBV27
J: TRBJ2-7
size: -
D: -

DNA: TGTGCCAGCAGACCCCGACACGGCGGGGCCTACACCTTC
CDR3: CASRPRHGGAYTF
V: TRBV6-5
J: TRBJ1-2
size: -
D: -

DNA: TGTGCCAGCAGCTTGGGCCTAGCGGAGAAAGAGACCCAGTACTTC
CDR3: CASSLGLAEKETQYF
V: TRBV5-6
J: TRBJ2-5
size: -
D: TRBD2

DNA: TGTGCCAGCGGACAGGGCGAACATGTTTCACCCCTCCACTTT
CDR3: CASGQGEHVSPLHF
V: TRBV6-1
J: TRBJ1-6
size: few
D: TRBD1

DNA: TGTGCCAGCAGCGGGGTAGTGGGAGGGAGCGAAAAACTGTTTTTT
CDR3: CASSGVVGGSEKLFF
V: TRBV9
J: TRBJ1-4
size: -
D: -

DNA: TGTGCCACTGGGGGGGCACGGCCCCCTGAAGCTTTCTTT
CDR3: CATGGARPPEAFF
V: TRBV15
J: TRBJ1-1
size: -
D: -